This passage covers 24 T cell receptor beta chains from one sample sequenced in a study of blood T cells in healthy people across ages (dated by TCRdb to the mid-2010s). Libraries came from 5' RACE. The sequencer listed for this sample is Illumina HiSeq 2500. A second about 7 to 12 cycle PCR used a sample-barcoded 5' primer and a J-beta primer mix. Starting from the raw public reads, TCRdb applied fastp trimming at Q25, assembled clones with MiXCR and retained in-frame beta chains. Each entry merges the rows of one CDR3 protein and shows their most common DNA and genes. The sample yields about 780,000 distinct CDR3 sequences; 62% were counted once. The ten biggest clones cover roughly 26% of the sample. What was sequenced was blood. These receptors came from a man aged 25-45 years in good health.

The chain links TRBV7-6 to TRBJ2-2, with unresolved D. This CDR3 is 14 amino acids long. The germline V gene encodes CDR1 SGHVS and CDR2 FNYEAQ. V was cut by 8 bases and J by 1 base, with 11 bases left in between. The chain's CDR3 is CASQVTKNTGELFF. The CDR3 region has the DNA TGTGCCAGCCAAGTTACAAAGAACACCGGGGAGCTGTTTTTT.

The DNA of the CDR3 is TGCGCCAGCAGCTTGGCAGGGGGGGGCAAATCAGATACGCAGTATTTT. This sequence encodes CASSLAGGGKSDTQYF. This chain links TRBV5-1 with TRBJ2-3, with D possibly being TRBD1 or TRBD2 (7 bases each). This CDR3 is built from 16 residues. The V gene's germline CDR1 is SGHRS and CDR2 YFSETQ. V was pared by 0 bases and J by 4 bases, with 15 bases between.

V gene TRBV24-1 combines with J gene TRBJ1-2, with D hard to call. Trimming left V 1 base short and J 4 bases short, with 15 bases between. The CDR3 is 16 amino acids. From germline, CDR1 is KGHDR and CDR2 SFDVKD. The CDR3 DNA reads as TGTGCCACCAGTGATTTAGGCCCAACTGGGGTCTATGGCTACACCTTC. This sequence encodes CATSDLGPTGVYGYTF.

V is TRBV4-2 and J is TRBJ2-7, with D hard to call. V lost 0 bases to trimming and J lost 0 bases, with 6 bases between them. CDR1 LGHNA and CDR2 YNFKEQ come from the germline V gene. The CDR3 runs 14 residues. The CDR3 coding sequence is TGTGCCAGCAGCCAAGAGAGGATCTCCTACGAGCAGTACTTC. Its translation is CASSQERISYEQYF.

The V and J genes are TRBV6-6 and TRBJ2-1; 9 bases agree with TRBD1. This CDR3 has 15 amino acids. Trimming at V came to 5 bases and at J to 7 bases, leaving 9 bases not matched to a gene. Per the germline V gene, CDR1 is MNHNY and CDR2 is SVGAGI (reference sequence). The CDR3 nucleotides read TGTGCCAGCAGTAGAACCGGGACAGGGTTAAATGAGCAGTTCTTC. Translating it yields CASSRTGTGLNEQFF.

The chain combines TRBV9 with TRBJ2-7; the D is unclear. Germline V gives CDR1 SGDLS, CDR2 YYNGEE. Trimming left V 2 bases short and J 5 bases short, with 11 bases between. This CDR3 comprises 13 residues. CDR3: CASSVRVGNEQYF. CDR3 coding DNA: TGTGCCAGCAGCGTTCGGGTGGGGAACGAGCAGTACTTC. Based on the CDR3 plus reference TRBV9 and TRBJ2-7, the full variable domain is DSGVTQTPKHLITATGQRVTLRCSPRSGDLSVYWYQQSLDQGLQFLIQYYNGEERAKGNILERFSAQQFPDLHSELNLSSLELGDSALYFCASSVRVGNEQYFGPGTRLTVT.

The rearrangement uses TRBV21-1 and TRBJ1-5; the table's TRBD1 call for D was not verified on the DNA. TRBV21-1 is shown as a pseudogene. CDR3 length: 15 amino acids. The CDR3 protein is CASSMRDRNNQPQHF. The CDR3 nucleotides read TGTGCCAGCAGCATGAGGGACAGGAATAATCAGCCCCAGCATTTT.

There are a few counts of this clonotype. The V and J genes are TRBV9 and TRBJ2-1; D gene ambiguous. CDR1 is SGDLS and CDR2 is YYNGEE in the germline V gene. The ends were cut back, 2 bases at V and 7 bases at J, with 16 bases in the middle. The CDR3 contains 15 residues. The CDR3, as DNA: TGTGCCAGCAGCGTCATGAGCCGGATGGGGAATGAGCAGTTCTTC. This gives the protein CASSVMSRMGNEQFF.

The rearrangement uses TRBV20-1 and TRBJ2-5; D is ambiguous. In germline, CDR1 is DFQATT, CDR2 SNEGSKA (reference sequence). With 7 bases removed from V and 1 base from J, the gap between germline ends came to 7 bases. The CDR3 totals 11 residues. The CDR3 bases are TGCAGTGGATCTAGCCAAGAGACCCAGTACTTC. It encodes CSGSSQETQYF.

This chain joins TRBV7-2 and TRBJ1-1, with D unresolved. V lost 3 bases and J 8 bases, leaving 10 bases between the germline ends. The CDR3 is 12 residues long. Germline V gene sequence: CDR1 SGHTA, CDR2 FQGNSA. The CDR3 sequence is CASSFPGREAFF. The CDR3 nucleotides are TGTGCCAGCAGCTTCCCTGGGAGAGAAGCTTTCTTT.

There are a few counts of this clonotype. This rearrangement joins TRBV27 to TRBJ2-1, with a possible D match to TRBD1 (6 bases). The V and J ends lost 5 bases and 7 bases respectively, with 12 bases between them. The CDR3 is made up of 13 amino acids. Per germline, CDR1 MNHEY and CDR2 SMNVEV (reference sequence). CDR3 in amino acids: CASSASGVNEQFF. In DNA form, the CDR3 reads TGTGCCAGCAGTGCCTCAGGGGTAAATGAGCAGTTCTTC.

CDR3 sequence: CASSITDYGYTF. In DNA form, the CDR3 reads TGTGCCAGCAGCATTACGGACTATGGCTACACCTTC. The rearrangement links TRBV12-3 or TRBV12-4 to TRBJ1-2; D gene ambiguous. This CDR3 spans 12 amino acids. V was cut by 6 bases and J by 3 bases, with 8 bases left in between.

The rearrangement joins TRBV6-1 to TRBJ1-2; possible D gene TRBD1, 5 bases. Per the germline V gene, CDR1 is MNHNS and CDR2 is SASEGT. V lost 7 bases and J lost 0, with 15 bases in between. The CDR3 covers 15 residues. The CDR3 bases are TGTGCCAGCATTGATCCCGGGACCTCTAACTATGGCTACACCTTC. Translating it yields CASIDPGTSNYGYTF.

The chain couples TRBV6-2 or TRBV6-3 to TRBJ2-7, with 9 bases that match TRBD2. The CDR3 is made up of 15 amino acids. Germline V lookup: CDR1 MNHEY, CDR2 SVGEGT. Trimming took 6 bases from V and 7 from J; bases not matched to a gene: 13. CDR3 DNA: TGTGCCAGCAGCTCCACCGGACTAGCGCTCAATGAGCAGTACTTC. Translated, it gives CASSSTGLALNEQYF.

J is TRBJ2-1 and V is TRBV5-1; D gene unclear. The CDR3 sequence is 14 residues long. Trimming left V 1 base short and J 3 bases short, with 8 bases between. CDR1 and CDR2 (germline): SGHRS, YFSETQ. CDR3 sequence (DNA): TGCGCCAGCAGCTTGCCAGCGAGCTACAATGAGCAGTTCTTC. Its protein product is CASSLPASYNEQFF.

The rearrangement links TRBV5-1 to TRBJ2-3; D is perhaps TRBD1 or TRBD2 (7 bases each). In germline, CDR1 is SGHRS, CDR2 YFSETQ. Trimming cost V 3 bases and J 6 bases, with 11 bases left between them. The CDR3 length is 13 residues. CDR3 sequence (DNA): TGCGCCAGCAGCTGGCAGGGGGGGGATACGCAGTATTTT. It encodes CASSWQGGDTQYF.

CDR3 DNA sequence: TGTGCCAGCAGCCAGCGTGACACCGCAAAAGAGACCCAGTACTTC. This gives the protein CASSQRDTAKETQYF. V and J are TRBV7-2 and TRBJ2-5; no clear D gene. Deletions cut 5 bases from V and 3 bases from J, with 16 bases between. The CDR3 totals 15 residues. Germline loops: CDR1 SGHTA, CDR2 FQGNSA. Variable domain in full (rest from reference TRBV7-2 and TRBJ2-5): GAGVSQSPSNKVTEKGKDVELRCDPISGHTALYWYRQSLGQGLEFLIYFQGNSAPDKSGLPSDRFSAERTGGSVSTLTIQRTQQEDSAVYLCASSQRDTAKETQYFGPGTRLLVL.

This sequence joins TRBV12-3 or TRBV12-4 and TRBJ1-2; tentatively, D is TRBD1 (6 bases). Trimming took 6 bases from V and 6 from J, leaving 14 bases between them. The CDR3 spans 13 residues. CDR3: CASSQRGSNGYTF. CDR3 bases: TGTGCCAGCAGCCAGAGGGGGTCGAATGGCTACACCTTC.

This clonotype has just one count. The DNA of the CDR3 is TGTGCCAGCAGCGGAGAAGATCCGGGACAGGGAGCCTACGAGCAGTACTTC. It specifies CASSGEDPGQGAYEQYF. This rearrangement joins TRBV9 to TRBJ2-7; 9 bases line up with TRBD1. There are 17 residues in the CDR3. V was clipped by 3 bases and J by 2 bases; unmatched bases: 12. CDR1 and CDR2 from the germline V gene are SGDLS and YYNGEE.

This clonotype was detected only a few times. This chain connects TRBV10-3 to TRBJ2-7; D is unclear. The J call may be faulty, since TRBJ2-5 better matches the DNA end. The V gene's germline CDR1 is ENHRY and CDR2 SYGVKD. This CDR3 has 13 residues. The CDR3 spells CAIRNRVGETQYF. CDR3 DNA: TGTGCCATCCGAAATAGGGTTGGAGAGACCCAGTACTTC.

This clonotype was recorded many times. The CDR3 sequence is CASSPRISGANVLTF. CDR3 sequence (DNA): TGTGCCAGCAGTCCTAGGATATCTGGGGCCAACGTCCTGACTTTC. The chain joins TRBV12-3 or TRBV12-4 to TRBJ2-6; no clear D gene. The CDR3 covers 15 residues. V was cut by 5 bases and J by 1 base, with 9 bases left in between.

The gene calls are TRBV13 and TRBJ2-6, with no clear D. Trimming removed 6 bases from V and 3 bases from J, with 18 bases in between. The CDR3 spans 17 residues. Germline-derived CDR1 and CDR2 are PRHDT and FYEKMQ (reference sequence). CDR3 amino acids: CASSSGLVVDGANVLTF. The CDR3 bases are TGTGCCAGCAGTTCTGGGCTGGTGGTAGATGGGGCCAACGTCCTGACTTTC.

In DNA form, the CDR3 reads TGTGCCAGCAGTCTCGGGGTAGGACGGAATGAGCAGTTCTTC. Amino acid sequence: CASSLGVGRNEQFF. The chain links TRBV28 to TRBJ2-1; D perhaps matches TRBD2 (5 bases). This CDR3 comprises 14 residues. Germline V CDR1 and CDR2: MDHEN, SYDVKM. V was clipped by 5 bases and J by 7 bases, with 15 bases between them. The entire variable domain, with the rest obtained from reference TRBV28 and TRBJ2-1, is as follows: DVKVTQSSRYLVKRTGEKVFLECVQDMDHENMFWYRQDPGLGLRLIYFSYDVKMKEKGDIPEGYSVSREKKERFSLILESASTNQTSMYLCASSLGVGRNEQFFGPGTRLTVL.

V is TRBV7-9 and J is TRBJ2-5; D gene uncertain. The V end lost 2 bases, the J end lost 11 bases, and 15 bases lay between the germline ends. Germline assignment: CDR1 SEHNR and CDR2 FQNEAQ (reference sequence). The CDR3 runs to 13 residues. The CDR3 region has the DNA TGTGCCAGCAGCTTAAGTCTGATTAGTGAGCAGTACTTC. This gives the protein CASSLSLISEQYF.